The T cell receptor beta chain under discussion was sequenced for a study of OX40 agonist ivuxolimab in advanced cancers. The table lists this clone with a few counts. Clones were sequenced by immunoSEQ multiplex PCR, and TCRdb holds only the in-frame ones, with some missing. There are about 74,000 clones in the sample; about 83% occur only once, and approximately 6.9% lies in the top ten. V shed 4 bases and J 3 bases; nucleotides not matched to a gene: 0. This CDR3 has 13 amino acids. Germline CDR1 and CDR2: SGHTA and FQGNSA. This rearrangement joins TRBV7-2 to TRBJ1-1; 9 bases align to TRBD1. The origin of this receptor is an adult with an advanced solid tumor such as melanoma, head and neck, liver or kidney cancer. Sequenced material: CD4+ or CD8+ T cells sorted from blood, taken in a trial of the OX40 agonist ivuxolimab. The CDR3 DNA reads as TGTGCCAGCAGCTGGACAGGGGACACTGAAGCTTTCTTT. It yields the protein CASSWTGDTEAFF.